Detailed here is one T cell receptor (beta chain). The antigen is unknown. This record comes from a study of cytomegalovirus exposure and HLA in healthy donors. CDR1 is SEHNR, CDR2 FQNEAQ, per germline (reference sequence). Trimming cost V 5 bases and J 5 bases, with 15 bases left between them. The CDR3 loop spans 14 amino acids. The primer mix had 60 Vbeta and 13 Jbeta primers. Produced via immunoSEQ multiplex PCR; TCRdb's table is partial and in-frame only. The data contain 210,000 or so clones, approximately 88% of them seen just once; the ten biggest clones take up 0.71%. General study findings and limits: Analysis was carried out at a later point, and it linked a missense DCLRE1C variant to TCR beta V- and J-gene trimming. Presence/absence analyses assumed roughly uniform sequencing depth across donors. In a later analysis, at a false discovery rate of 0.05, approximately 15,000 TCR beta sequences matched HLA alleles.

The sequencing input was PBMCs. The TCR was taken from a boy aged 2 to 10 in good health and CMV-seronegative. The chain combines TRBV7-9 with TRBJ1-2; TRBD1 is a possible D gene (6 bases). The CDR3 reads CASSPAGAMYGYTF. CDR3 bases: TGTGCCAGCAGCCCCGCAGGGGCTATGTATGGCTACACCTTC.